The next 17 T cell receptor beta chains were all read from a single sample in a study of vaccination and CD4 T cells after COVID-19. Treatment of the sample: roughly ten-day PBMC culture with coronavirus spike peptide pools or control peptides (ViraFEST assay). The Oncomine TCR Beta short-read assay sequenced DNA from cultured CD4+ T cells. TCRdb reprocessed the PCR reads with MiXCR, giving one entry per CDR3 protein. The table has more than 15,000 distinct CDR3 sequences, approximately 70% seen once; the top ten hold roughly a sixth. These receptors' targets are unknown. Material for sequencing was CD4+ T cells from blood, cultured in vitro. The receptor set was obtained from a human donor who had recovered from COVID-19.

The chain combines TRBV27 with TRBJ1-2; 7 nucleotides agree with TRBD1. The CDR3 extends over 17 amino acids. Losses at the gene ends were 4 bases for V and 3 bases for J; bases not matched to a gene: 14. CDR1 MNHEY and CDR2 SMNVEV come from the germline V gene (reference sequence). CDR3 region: CASSSDRRRTNHYGYTF. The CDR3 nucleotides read TGTGCCAGCAGTTCGGACAGGAGGAGAACGAATCACTATGGCTACACCTTC.

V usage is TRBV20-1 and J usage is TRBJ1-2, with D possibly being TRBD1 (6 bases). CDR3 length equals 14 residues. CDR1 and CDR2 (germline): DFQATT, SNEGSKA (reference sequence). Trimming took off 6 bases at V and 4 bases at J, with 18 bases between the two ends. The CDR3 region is CSAKNRAEGYGYTF. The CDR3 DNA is TGCAGTGCCAAAAACAGGGCCGAAGGCTATGGCTACACCTTC.

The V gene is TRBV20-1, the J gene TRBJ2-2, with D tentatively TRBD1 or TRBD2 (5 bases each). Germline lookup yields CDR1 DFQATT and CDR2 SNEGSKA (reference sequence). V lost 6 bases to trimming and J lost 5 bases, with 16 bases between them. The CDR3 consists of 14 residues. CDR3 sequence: CSAPTGTITGELFF. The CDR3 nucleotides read TGCAGTGCCCCGACCGGGACCATAACCGGGGAGCTGTTTTTT.

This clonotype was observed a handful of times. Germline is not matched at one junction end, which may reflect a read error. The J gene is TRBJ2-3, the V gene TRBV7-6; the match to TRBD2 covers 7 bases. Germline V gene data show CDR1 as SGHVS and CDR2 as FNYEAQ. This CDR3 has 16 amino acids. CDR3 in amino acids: CASSLGRGVYTDTQYF. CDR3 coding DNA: TGTGCTAGCAGCTTAGGTCGGGGGGTTTACACAGATACGCAGTATTTT.

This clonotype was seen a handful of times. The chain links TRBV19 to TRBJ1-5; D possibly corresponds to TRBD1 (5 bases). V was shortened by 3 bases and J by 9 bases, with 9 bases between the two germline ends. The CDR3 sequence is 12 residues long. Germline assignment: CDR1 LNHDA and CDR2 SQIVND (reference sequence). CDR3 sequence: CASSIGAWPQHF. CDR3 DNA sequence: TGTGCCAGTAGTATTGGGGCTTGGCCCCAGCATTTT.

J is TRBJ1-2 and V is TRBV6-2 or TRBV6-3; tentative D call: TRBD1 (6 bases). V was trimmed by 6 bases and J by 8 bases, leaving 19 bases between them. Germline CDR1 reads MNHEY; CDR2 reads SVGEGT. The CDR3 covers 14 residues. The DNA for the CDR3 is TGTGCCAGCAGCCCGCAGGGGCCTCGAGGGGGCTACACCTTC. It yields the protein CASSPQGPRGGYTF.

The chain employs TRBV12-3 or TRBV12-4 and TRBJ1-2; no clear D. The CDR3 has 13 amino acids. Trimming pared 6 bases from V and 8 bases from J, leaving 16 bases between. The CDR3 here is CASRRGEVSGYTF. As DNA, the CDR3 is TGTGCCAGCAGGCGGGGAGAGGTTAGCGGCTACACCTTC.

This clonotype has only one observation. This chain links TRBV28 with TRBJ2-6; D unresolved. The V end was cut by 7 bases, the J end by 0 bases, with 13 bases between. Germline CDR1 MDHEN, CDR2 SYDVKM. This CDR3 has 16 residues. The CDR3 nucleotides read TGTGCCAGCACCCAACCCTACTTCTCTGGGGCCAACGTCCTGACTTTC. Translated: CASTQPYFSGANVLTF.

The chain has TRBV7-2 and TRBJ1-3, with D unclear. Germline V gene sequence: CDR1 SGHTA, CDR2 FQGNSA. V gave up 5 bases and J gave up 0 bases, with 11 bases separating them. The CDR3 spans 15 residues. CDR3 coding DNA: TGTGCCAGCAGCGACTACGCCAACTCTGGAAACACCATATATTTT. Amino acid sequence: CASSDYANSGNTIYF.

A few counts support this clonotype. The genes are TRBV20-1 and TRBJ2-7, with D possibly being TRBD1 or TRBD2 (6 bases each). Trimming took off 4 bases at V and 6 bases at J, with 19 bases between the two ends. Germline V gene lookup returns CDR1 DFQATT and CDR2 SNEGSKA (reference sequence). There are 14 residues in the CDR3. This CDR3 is CSATRQAEGGEQYF. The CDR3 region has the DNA TGCAGTGCTACCCGCCAGGCGGAGGGGGGCGAGCAGTACTTC.

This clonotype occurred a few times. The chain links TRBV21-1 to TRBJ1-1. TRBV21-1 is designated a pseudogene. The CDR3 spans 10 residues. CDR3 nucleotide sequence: TGTGCCAGCAGCGGGACTGGGGCTTTCTTT. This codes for CASSGTGAFF.

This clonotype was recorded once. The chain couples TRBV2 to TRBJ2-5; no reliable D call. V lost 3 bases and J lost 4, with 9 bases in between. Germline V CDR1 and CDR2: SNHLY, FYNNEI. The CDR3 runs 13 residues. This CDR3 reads CASSEGLLETQYF. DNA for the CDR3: TGTGCCAGCAGTGAGGGCCTACTAGAGACCCAGTACTTC.

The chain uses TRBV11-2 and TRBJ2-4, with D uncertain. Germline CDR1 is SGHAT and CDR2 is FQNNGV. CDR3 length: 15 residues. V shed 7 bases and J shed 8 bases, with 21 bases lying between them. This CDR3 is CASNPKAMGFDIQYF. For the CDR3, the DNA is TGTGCCAGCAACCCAAAGGCTATGGGGTTCGACATTCAGTACTTC.

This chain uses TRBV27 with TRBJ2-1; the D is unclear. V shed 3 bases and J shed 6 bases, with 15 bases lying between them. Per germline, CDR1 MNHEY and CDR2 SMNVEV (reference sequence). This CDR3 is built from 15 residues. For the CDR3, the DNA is TGTGCCAGCAGTTTTCTTCGGGTCGATTCCAATGAGCAGTTCTTC. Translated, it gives CASSFLRVDSNEQFF.

CDR3 sequence reads: CASNLQGATRSPLHF. The CDR3 coding sequence is TGTGCCAGCAACCTACAGGGGGCGACCAGATCACCCCTCCACTTT. V is TRBV7-8 and J is TRBJ1-6, with 9 nucleotides matching TRBD1. Trimming at V came to 7 bases and at J to 10 bases, leaving 11 bases not matched to a gene. This CDR3 contains 15 residues. The germline V gene has CDR1 SGHVS and CDR2 FQNEAQ.

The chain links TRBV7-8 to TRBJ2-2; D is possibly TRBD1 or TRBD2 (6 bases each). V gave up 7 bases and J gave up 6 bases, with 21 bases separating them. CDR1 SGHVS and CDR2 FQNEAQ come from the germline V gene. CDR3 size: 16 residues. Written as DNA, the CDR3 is TGTGCCAGCACCCTTAATGGGGGGCCCAGGGCCGGGGAGCTGTTTTTT. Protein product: CASTLNGGPRAGELFF.

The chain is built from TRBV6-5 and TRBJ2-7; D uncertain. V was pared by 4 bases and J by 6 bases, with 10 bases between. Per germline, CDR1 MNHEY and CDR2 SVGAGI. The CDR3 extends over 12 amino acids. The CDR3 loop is CASSFLGREQYF. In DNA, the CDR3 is TGTGCCAGCAGTTTTCTAGGCCGCGAGCAGTACTTC.